This entry describes one T cell receptor beta chain. Antigen specificity is unknown. The PCR employed 60 Vbeta primers together with 13 Jbeta primers. Method: immunoSEQ multiplex PCR; TCRdb's copy keeps in-frame clones and lacks some. The repertoire holds 150,000 to 200,000 clones, with about 10% as singletons. This entry belongs to a study of cytomegalovirus exposure and HLA in healthy donors. Study-wide points: Earlier analysis yielded a pattern in which most TCR beta V segments were productive about 90% or about 30% of the time.

This CDR3 is built from 13 residues. The clonotype was recovered from a woman between 25 and 40 years old in good health and CMV-seropositive. The sample consisted of PBMCs. The genes are TRBV12-2 and TRBJ2-5; TRBD1, the table's D call, lacks a check against the DNA. The better agreement between TRBJ2-7 and the DNA end casts doubt on the J call. TRBV12-2 is listed as a pseudogene. The CDR3 DNA reads TGTGCAAGTCGCCCGTGGGGCAGATACGAGCAGTACTTC. It yields the protein CASRPWGRYEQYF.